Below, 21 T cell receptor beta chains from the same sample are listed, as sequenced in a study of blood T cell repertoires in COVID-19. This table comes from immunoSEQ multiplex PCR, and its TCRdb copy is limited to in-frame clones, with some not included. The repertoire holds 470,000 or so clones, with 75% to 90% as singletons. Sequenced input: peripheral blood. The receptors derive from a woman aged 25 to 39 with acute or convalescent COVID-19.

The chain employs TRBV6-2 or TRBV6-3 and TRBJ1-5; D gene ambiguous. The germline V gene has CDR1 MNHEY and CDR2 SVGEGT. CDR3 size: 13 residues. The V gene lost 5 bases and the J gene lost 4 bases, with 9 bases spanning the gap. CDR3 in amino acids: CASSPRWNQPQHF. For the CDR3, the DNA is TGTGCCAGCAGTCCCCGGTGGAATCAGCCCCAGCATTTT.

V and J are TRBV28 and TRBJ1-3; 10 nucleotides align to TRBD1. V shed 5 bases and J 2 bases; nucleotides not matched to a gene: 3. Germline values: CDR1 MDHEN, CDR2 SYDVKM. The CDR3 consists of 15 residues. The CDR3 spells CASSRDRGTGNTIYF. CDR3 nucleotides: TGTGCCAGCAGTAGGGACAGGGGCACTGGAAACACCATATATTTT.

The chain employs TRBV7-9 and TRBJ1-2; D not resolved. The CDR3 is 14 amino acids. Per germline, CDR1 SEHNR and CDR2 FQNEAQ (reference sequence). The V end was cut by 3 bases, the J end by 7 bases, with 15 bases between. The CDR3 coding sequence is TGTGCCAGCAGCTTCTTATTTCCCGTCCCTGGCTACACCTTC. The encoded protein is CASSFLFPVPGYTF.

A word on this clone: In the same sample, other DNA sequences code for this CDR3. The rearrangement links TRBV19 to TRBJ1-1, with D uncertain. Germline assignment: CDR1 LNHDA and CDR2 SQIVND (reference sequence). This CDR3 has 12 residues. V dropped 3 bases and J dropped 2 bases, with 4 bases sitting between them. The CDR3 coding sequence is TGTGCCAGTAGTATTAGAAACACTGAAGCTTTCTTT. Residues: CASSIRNTEAFF.

The CDR3 coding sequence is TGCGCCAGCAGCTCCTCCGGGACAGGGATCGAGCAGTACTTC. Residues: CASSSSGTGIEQYF. This chain joins TRBV5-1 and TRBJ2-7, with 9 bases identical to TRBD1. The junction had 7 bases not matched to a gene; V was cut back by 3 bases and J by 6 bases. The CDR3 sequence is 14 residues long. Germline V gene data show CDR1 as SGHRS and CDR2 as YFSETQ.

This chain uses TRBV9 with TRBJ1-2; 7 nucleotides match TRBD1. Germline V gene lookup returns CDR1 SGDLS and CDR2 YYNGEE. This CDR3 comprises 14 residues. The V and J ends lost 3 bases and 5 bases, in that order; junction bases with no gene match: 7. The CDR3 DNA reads as TGTGCCAGCAGCGCCCGGGACAGCTGGTATGGCTACACCTTC. Translation: CASSARDSWYGYTF. The variable domain in full, completed from reference TRBV9 and TRBJ1-2, reads DSGVTQTPKHLITATGQRVTLRCSPRSGDLSVYWYQQSLDQGLQFLIQYYNGEERAKGNILERFSAQQFPDLHSELNLSSLELGDSALYFCASSARDSWYGYTFGSGTRLTVV.

The gene calls are TRBV7-9 and TRBJ2-7; 7 nucleotides match TRBD2. This CDR3 contains 13 residues. CDR1 is SEHNR and CDR2 is FQNEAQ in the germline V gene (reference sequence). Losses at the gene ends were 7 bases for V and 4 bases for J; bases not matched to a gene: 7. The CDR3 spells CASTLSGAYEQYF. Written as DNA, the CDR3 is TGTGCCAGCACCCTGAGCGGGGCGTACGAGCAGTACTTC.

The sample holds one count of this clone. The sample carries other DNA sequences with the same CDR3. The chain combines TRBV5-1 with TRBJ2-7, with a weak D call TRBD1 (5 bases). The germline V and J ends were trimmed by 3 bases and 4 bases, with 8 bases remaining between them. This CDR3 is 12 amino acids long. Germline V gene data show CDR1 as SGHRS and CDR2 as YFSETQ. This CDR3 reads CASSSTDYEQYF. As DNA, the CDR3 is TGCGCCAGCAGCTCGACAGATTACGAGCAGTACTTC.

V gene TRBV29-1 combines with J gene TRBJ1-1, with TRBD1 as a possible D gene (5 bases). This CDR3 has 13 amino acids. Germline CDR1 and CDR2: SQVTM and ANQGSEA. The V end was cut by 5 bases, the J end by 12 bases, with 22 bases between. As DNA, the CDR3 is TGCAGCGTTTCTACGGGGGGGGACCTTATAACTTTCTTT. Translating it yields CSVSTGGDLITFF.

The chain has TRBV13 and TRBJ2-7, with 11 bases matching TRBD2. Unmatched junction bases numbered 14, after V lost 3 bases and J lost 4 bases. There are 18 residues in the CDR3. Germline-derived CDR1 and CDR2 are PRHDT and FYEKMQ (reference sequence). In DNA form, the CDR3 reads TGTGCCAGCAGCTTCATCAGGGGGGGACTAGCGGAATTATACGAGCAGTACTTC. Amino acid sequence: CASSFIRGGLAELYEQYF. Based on the CDR3 plus reference TRBV13 and TRBJ2-7, the full variable domain is AAGVIQSPRHLIKEKRETATLKCYPIPRHDTVYWYQQGPGQDPQFLISFYEKMQSDKGSIPDRFSAQQFSDYHSELNMSSLELGDSALYFCASSFIRGGLAELYEQYFGPGTRLTVT.

The chain employs TRBV11-2 and TRBJ1-4; D is undetermined. From germline, CDR1 is SGHAT and CDR2 FQNNGV. The CDR3 is made up of 15 amino acids. Trimming removed 1 base from V and 2 bases from J, with 8 bases in between. The DNA of the CDR3 is TGTGCCAGCAGCTTAGGTGGCAAGACTAATGAAAAACTGTTTTTT. Translating it yields CASSLGGKTNEKLFF.

The chain combines TRBV30 with TRBJ1-1; TRBD1 matches at 10 bases. Germline loops: CDR1 GTSNPN, CDR2 SVGIG (reference sequence). V was clipped by 2 bases and J by 5 bases; unmatched bases: 5. This CDR3 has 14 residues. CDR3 loop: CAWSKGQGWTEAFF. CDR3 DNA sequence: TGTGCCTGGAGTAAGGGACAGGGGTGGACTGAAGCTTTCTTT. The full variable domain, in which reference TRBV30 and TRBJ1-1 provide the parts outside the CDR3, is SQTIHQWPATLVQPVGSPLSLECTVEGTSNPNLYWYRQAAGRGLQLLFYSVGIGQISSEVPQNLSASRPQDRQFILSSKKLLLSDSGFYLCAWSKGQGWTEAFFGQGTRLTVV.

This clone has just a few counts. The chain is built from TRBV10-3 and TRBJ2-7; 7 bases are shared with TRBD1. The CDR3 extends over 13 amino acids. V dropped 6 bases and J dropped 2; count of bases not matched to a gene: 4. Germline V gene lookup returns CDR1 ENHRY and CDR2 SYGVKD. The CDR3 bases are TGTGCCATCAGCGGGACAGATACCTACGAGCAGTACTTC. Its translation: CAISGTDTYEQYF.

The CDR3 reads CATSASGRGAYEQYF. In DNA form, the CDR3 reads TGTGCCACCAGTGCCTCCGGTAGGGGCGCGTACGAGCAGTACTTC. The chain carries TRBV24-1 and TRBJ2-7, with TRBD1 as a possible D gene (5 bases). The CDR3 covers 15 residues. Trimming removed 5 bases from V and 4 bases from J, with 17 bases in between. The germline gives CDR1 KGHDR, CDR2 SFDVKD.

As concerns this clone: Germline and junction disagree at one end, which may indicate a read error. In the same sample, other DNA sequences code for this CDR3. The gene calls are TRBV3-1 (or the pseudogene TRBV3-2) and TRBJ2-2; no firm D call. This CDR3 is 14 amino acids long. Germline V gives CDR1 LGHDT, CDR2 YNNKEL (reference sequence). This chain's CDR3 is CASSQARVTGELFF. CDR3 DNA: TGCGCCAGCAGCCAAGCTCGGGTTACCGGGGAGCTGTTTTTT.

The chain uses TRBV28 and TRBJ2-7; 8 bases fit TRBD1. CDR1 MDHEN and CDR2 SYDVKM come from the germline V gene. This CDR3 is 14 amino acids long. V dropped 3 bases and J dropped 3; count of bases not matched to a gene: 4. CDR3 in DNA: TGTGCCAGCAGTTTCGGACAGGGCCTCTACGAGCAGTACTTC. It encodes CASSFGQGLYEQYF. Complete variable domain (other parts from reference TRBV28 and TRBJ2-7): DVKVTQSSRYLVKRTGEKVFLECVQDMDHENMFWYRQDPGLGLRLIYFSYDVKMKEKGDIPEGYSVSREKKERFSLILESASTNQTSMYLCASSFGQGLYEQYFGPGTRLTVT.

This clone occurred many times. The chain uses TRBV29-1 and TRBJ1-1, with D uncertain. Trimming removed 4 bases from V and 3 bases from J, with 6 bases in between. The CDR3 extends over 11 amino acids. Per the germline V gene, CDR1 is SQVTM and CDR2 is ANQGSEA. In DNA, the CDR3 is TGCAGCGTTGTTACGGACACTGAAGCTTTCTTT. Translating it yields CSVVTDTEAFF.

With respect to this clone: Other nucleotide sequences from this sample produce the same CDR3. The CDR3 is CASSLTGADTQYF. Written as DNA, the CDR3 is TGTGCCAGCAGCTTAACAGGGGCAGATACGCAGTATTTT. This chain uses TRBV7-3 with TRBJ2-3, with D perhaps matching TRBD1 (5 bases). Germline V CDR1 and CDR2: SGHTA, FQGTGA. The CDR3 is 13 amino acids. Trimming cost V 0 bases and J 4 bases, with 5 bases left between them.

The chain links TRBV5-6 to TRBJ2-5, with 7 bases identical to TRBD2. With 2 bases clipped from V and 5 bases from J, the junction kept 9 bases outside the gene matches. Germline V gene data show CDR1 as SGHDT and CDR2 as YYEEEE. The CDR3 loop spans 15 amino acids. CDR3 in amino acids: CASSLEFQGGETQYF. The CDR3 nucleotides read TGTGCCAGCAGCTTAGAGTTTCAGGGAGGGGAGACCCAGTACTTC.

The CDR3 coding sequence is TGTGCCAGCAGTTTTTTCATCCAGCGGGGGGGCGGGGAGCAGTTCTTC. Protein: CASSFFIQRGGGEQFF. The chain uses TRBV28 and TRBJ2-1; 10 bases map to TRBD2. The germline V gene has CDR1 MDHEN and CDR2 SYDVKM. The junction had 12 bases not matched to a gene; V was cut back by 3 bases and J by 10 bases. This CDR3 is 16 amino acids long.

This chain uses TRBV7-7 with TRBJ2-5, with 10 bases identical to TRBD2. Germline CDR1 and CDR2: SSHAT and FNYEAQ (reference sequence). V lost 2 bases, J lost 4 bases, and 1 base stayed unmatched. The CDR3 contains 14 residues. The CDR3 nucleotides read TGTGCCAGCAGCTTAACTAGCGGGGTAGAGACCCAGTACTTC. Residues: CASSLTSGVETQYF.